Below, one T cell receptor beta chain is given with its context. The data are from a study of cytomegalovirus exposure and HLA in healthy donors. In germline, CDR1 is SEHNR, CDR2 FQNEAQ (reference sequence). The CDR3 extends over 15 amino acids. V was pared by 3 bases and J by 5 bases, with 9 bases of the junction left unmatched. With 60 Vbeta and 13 Jbeta primers, the PCR was carried out. TCRdb keeps only in-frame clones here, not all; method: immunoSEQ multiplex PCR. The sample records 210,000 or so clones, approximately 80% being singletons. What was sequenced was PBMCs. This sequence originates from a girl between 10 and 17 years old in good health and CMV-seronegative. This sequence joins TRBV7-9 and TRBJ2-5, with 7 bases aligning to TRBD2. CDR3 sequence: CASSLGRELGETQYF. CDR3 DNA: TGTGCCAGCAGCTTGGGGCGGGAGCTGGGGGAGACCCAGTACTTC. Based on the CDR3 plus reference TRBV7-9 and TRBJ2-5, the full variable domain is DTGVSQNPRHKITKRGQNVTFRCDPISEHNRLYWYRQTLGQGPEFLTYFQNEAQLEKSRLLSDRFSAERPKGSFSTLEIQRTEQGDSAMYLCASSLGRELGETQYFGPGTRLLVL.